Listed here are 26 T cell receptor beta chains from one sample, sequenced in a study of T cell changes during pregnancy in multiple sclerosis. Data came from immunoSEQ multiplex PCR; TCRdb stores just in-frame clones and leaves some out. The sample records some 110,000 clones, more than 80% being singletons. The source material was peripheral blood, sampled before pregnancy. These receptors came from a female donor with multiple sclerosis, enrolled in a pregnancy study.

The CDR3 loop is CASSLGQESYEQYF. In DNA, the CDR3 is TGTGCCAGCAGTCTTGGACAGGAGTCCTACGAGCAGTACTTC. This chain uses TRBV27 with TRBJ2-7, with TRBD1 identical over 7 bases. Germline loops: CDR1 MNHEY, CDR2 SMNVEV (reference sequence). V gave up 5 bases and J gave up 1 base; unmatched junction bases: 5. There are 14 residues in the CDR3.

The CDR3 reads CATSRAKTGMGEKLFF. Written as DNA, the CDR3 is TGTGCCACCAGCAGAGCCAAGACAGGGATGGGTGAAAAACTGTTTTTT. The chain uses TRBV15 and TRBJ1-4; 7 bases are shared with TRBD1. CDR3 length: 16 amino acids. Germline CDR1 is LNHNV and CDR2 is YYDKDF (reference sequence). V was pared by 1 base and J by 7 bases, with 9 bases of the junction left unmatched.

This sequence joins TRBV2 and TRBJ1-5; D gene ambiguous. Trimming removed 8 bases from V and 0 bases from J, with 20 bases in between. The CDR3 has 17 residues. Germline CDR1 SNHLY, CDR2 FYNNEI. The CDR3 nucleotides are TGTGCCAGCGGAGGTCAGGACGGAAGTTATAGCAATCAGCCCCAGCATTTT. Its translation: CASGGQDGSYSNQPQHF.

Comments on this clone: Mismatch with germline at one junction end may stem from a read error. This chain links TRBV20-1 with TRBJ2-4; D may be TRBD1 (6 bases). Looked up from germline, CDR1 is DFQATT and CDR2 is SNEGSKA (reference sequence). CDR3 size: 11 residues. The CDR3 region is CSARDSRDIDF. The CDR3 DNA reads as TGCAGTGCTAGAGATTCGAGGGACATTGACTTC.

V and J are TRBV20-1 and TRBJ1-1; D remains ambiguous. Trimming took off 3 bases at V and 1 base at J, with 3 bases between the two ends. This CDR3 spans 11 amino acids. Germline-derived CDR1 and CDR2 are DFQATT and SNEGSKA (reference sequence). CDR3 loop: CSASWNTEAFF. DNA of the CDR3: TGCAGTGCTAGCTGGAACACTGAAGCTTTCTTT.

The sample holds one count of this clone. One junction end disagrees with the germline gene, perhaps due to a read error. The chain recombines TRBV7-9 with TRBJ1-4, with 7 bases fitting TRBD1. Germline V lookup: CDR1 SEHNR, CDR2 FQNEAQ (reference sequence). CDR3 length equals 15 residues. The CDR3 region is CASNLGGQLNEKLFF. The CDR3, as DNA: TGTGCCAGCAACTTAGGGGGACAGCTGAATGAAAAACTGTTTTTT.

The CDR3 DNA is TGCGCCAGCAGCTGGAACAGGGGGCGAGTGGGAGAGACCCAGTACTTC. Amino acid sequence: CASSWNRGRVGETQYF. The chain is built from TRBV5-1 and TRBJ2-5; 9 bases map to TRBD1. CDR3 size: 16 residues. The ends lost 3 bases at V and 4 bases at J; junction bases unmatched: 10. Germline V lookup: CDR1 SGHRS, CDR2 YFSETQ.

This chain joins TRBV7-9 and TRBJ2-7; TRBD1 matches at 8 bases. The CDR3 length is 17 residues. Germline V gene sequence: CDR1 SEHNR, CDR2 FQNEAQ (reference sequence). V lost 3 bases and J lost 7; bases outside the gene matches: 17. CDR3 bases: TGTGCCAGCAGCTTCCCCTTCCCCGGAGGGACAGGAGGGGAGCAGTACTTC. Its translation is CASSFPFPGGTGGEQYF.

The V call is TRBV6-1, the J call TRBJ1-4; D perhaps matches TRBD1 (6 bases). This CDR3 has 17 residues. Germline V gene lookup returns CDR1 MNHNS and CDR2 SASEGT. With 0 bases removed from V and 4 bases from J, the gap between germline ends came to 15 bases. The CDR3 sequence is CASSEARGRGYNEKLFF. The CDR3, as DNA: TGTGCCAGCAGTGAAGCCCGGGGCAGGGGTTATAATGAAAAACTGTTTTTT.

This clone appeared a single time. The rearrangement joins TRBV12-5 to TRBJ2-7, with 7 bases matching TRBD1. The CDR3 sequence is 15 residues long. J lost 1 base, V lost 5 bases, and 8 bases had no gene match. CDR1 is LGHNT, CDR2 FRNRAP, per germline. CDR3 nucleotide sequence: TGTGCTAGTGGTAGACCAGCGACAGGGTCCTACGAGCAGTACTTC. This gives the protein CASGRPATGSYEQYF.

The chain is built from TRBV5-1 and TRBJ1-3; no clear D. Trimming shortened V by 0 bases and J by 0 bases, and 7 bases separated the two germline ends. This CDR3 comprises 15 residues. Germline V gives CDR1 SGHRS, CDR2 YFSETQ. Here the CDR3 reads CASSLASGSGNTIYF. CDR3 bases: TGCGCCAGCAGCTTGGCCTCCGGCTCTGGAAACACCATATATTTT.

This clone came up once. The V gene is TRBV11-2, the J gene TRBJ1-1; TRBD1 matches at 10 bases. The trim removed 4 bases at V and 0 bases at J, leaving 14 bases unmatched. Per germline, CDR1 SGHAT and CDR2 FQNNGV. This CDR3 has 19 amino acids. The CDR3 bases are TGTGCCAGCAGCTCCGCTGAGGGATGGGACAGGGGCTTGAACACTGAAGCTTTCTTT. Amino acids: CASSSAEGWDRGLNTEAFF.

The CDR3 sequence is CASNPDREETQYF. The CDR3 DNA sequence: TGTGCCAGCAACCCAGACAGGGAAGAGACCCAGTACTTC. The chain is built from TRBV11-3 and TRBJ2-5, with 7 bases fitting TRBD1. The ends lost 7 bases at V and 3 bases at J; junction bases unmatched: 5. The germline V gene encodes CDR1 SGHNT and CDR2 YENEEA. CDR3 size: 13 residues. The whole variable domain, remainder taken from reference TRBV11-3 and TRBJ2-5, is EAGVVQSPRYKIIEKKQPVAFWCNPISGHNTLYWYLQNLGQGPELLIRYENEEAVDDSQLPKDRFSAERLKGVDSTLKIQPAELGDSAVYLCASNPDREETQYFGPGTRLLVL.

The chain employs TRBV10-2 and TRBJ2-1, with 7 bases aligning to TRBD2. The CDR3 length is 17 residues. Germline V lookup: CDR1 WSHSY, CDR2 SAAADI. With 1 base clipped from V and 5 bases from J, the junction kept 11 bases outside the gene matches. The CDR3 loop is CASSEFGEGTVNNEQFF. The CDR3 DNA reads as TGCGCCAGCAGTGAGTTTGGGGAGGGGACCGTAAACAATGAGCAGTTCTTC.

J is TRBJ2-5 and V is TRBV27; no definite D call. Trimming shortened V by 3 bases and J by 0 bases, and 2 bases separated the two germline ends. Germline V gene data show CDR1 as MNHEY and CDR2 as SMNVEV (reference sequence). This CDR3 comprises 12 residues. This CDR3 reads CASSFDQETQYF. The DNA of the CDR3 is TGTGCCAGCAGTTTCGACCAAGAGACCCAGTACTTC.

This clone has a single count. This chain connects TRBV5-5 to TRBJ2-3; 8 nucleotides match TRBD1. The CDR3 is 18 amino acids. Trimming at V came to 4 bases and at J to 4 bases, leaving 17 bases not matched to a gene. In germline, CDR1 is SGHKS, CDR2 YYEKEE (reference sequence). CDR3: CASSPGQGKEARADTQYF. The CDR3 nucleotides are TGTGCCAGCAGCCCAGGACAGGGAAAAGAAGCACGGGCAGATACGCAGTATTTT.

The J gene is TRBJ2-1, the V gene TRBV11-2, with 7 positions matching TRBD2. CDR1 is SGHAT and CDR2 is FQNNGV in the germline V gene. The V segment lost 5 bases and the J segment 4 bases; nucleotides outside the gene matches: 8. The CDR3 sequence is 15 residues long. The CDR3 bases are TGTGCCAGCAGCCCGATAGGCGGGAGATACAATGAGCAGTTCTTC. Its translation: CASSPIGGRYNEQFF.

CDR3 amino acids: CASARTSGSSVQETQYF. In DNA, the CDR3 is TGCGCCAGCGCGCGGACTAGCGGGAGTAGTGTTCAAGAGACCCAGTACTTC. The chain carries TRBV5-1 and TRBJ2-5; 13 nucleotides agree with TRBD2. Germline V gives CDR1 SGHRS, CDR2 YFSETQ. This CDR3 has 17 amino acids. V trimming: 7 bases; J trimming: 2 bases; junction bases outside the gene matches: 11.

The chain has TRBV29-1 and TRBJ1-1, with TRBD1 as a possible D gene (5 bases). Germline CDR1 SQVTM, CDR2 ANQGSEA. There are 14 residues in the CDR3. V dropped 4 bases and J dropped 3 bases, with 15 bases sitting between them. The CDR3 spells CSVARALGYTEAFF. In nucleotides, the CDR3 is TGCAGCGTTGCCAGGGCCCTAGGCTACACTGAAGCTTTCTTT.

The chain recombines TRBV30 with TRBJ2-3, with unresolved D. The V end was cut by 0 bases, the J end by 1 base, with 17 bases between. Looked up from germline, CDR1 is GTSNPN and CDR2 is SVGIG (reference sequence). The length of the CDR3 is 17 residues. CDR3 DNA sequence: TGTGCCTGGAGTGTAGGTTCGCCTAGAGCCCGCACAGATACGCAGTATTTT. Protein sequence: CAWSVGSPRARTDTQYF.

The sample holds one count of this clone. This rearrangement joins TRBV30 to TRBJ2-2; TRBD1 matches at 8 bases. Per the germline V gene, CDR1 is GTSNPN and CDR2 is SVGIG (reference sequence). This CDR3 spans 14 amino acids. Losses at the gene ends were 0 bases for V and 5 bases for J; bases not matched to a gene: 2. The CDR3 DNA sequence: TGTGCCTGGAGTGTTACAGGGGGTACCGGGGAGCTGTTTTTT. Translating gives CAWSVTGGTGELFF.

V gene TRBV10-3 combines with J gene TRBJ2-6, with 7 positions matching TRBD1. Germline CDR1 is ENHRY and CDR2 is SYGVKD. The CDR3 contains 16 residues. J gave up 2 bases and V 4 bases, and 5 bases lay outside the gene matches. CDR3 DNA sequence: TGTGCCATCAGTGGAACGACAGGGACTGGGGCCAACGTCCTGACTTTC. Protein sequence: CAISGTTGTGANVLTF.

The V gene is TRBV27, the J gene TRBJ2-5; maybe TRBD2 (5 bases). This CDR3 has 15 amino acids. V shed 1 base and J shed 5 bases, with 14 bases lying between them. Germline V CDR1 and CDR2: MNHEY, SMNVEV (reference sequence). CDR3 sequence reads: CASSLWGDLKETQYF. Written as DNA, the CDR3 is TGTGCCAGCAGTTTATGGGGAGATCTAAAGGAGACCCAGTACTTC.

The gene calls are TRBV6-1 and TRBJ2-1; 11 nucleotides match TRBD2. Germline CDR1 reads MNHNS; CDR2 reads SASEGT. J lost 7 bases, V lost 11 bases, and 10 bases had no gene match. The CDR3 is 14 residues long. The CDR3 sequence is CACQRLAGTNEQFF. As DNA, the CDR3 is TGTGCCTGCCAGAGACTAGCGGGGACGAATGAGCAGTTCTTC.

The rearrangement links TRBV14 to TRBJ2-7; 8 bases are shared with TRBD2. Germline assignment: CDR1 SGHDN and CDR2 FVKESK. The CDR3 loop spans 16 amino acids. With V trimmed by 4 bases and J by 6 bases, 14 bases remained unmatched. For the CDR3, the DNA is TGTGCCAGCAGCCGATACCCCGAACGGGGGGGAGGCGAGCAGTACTTC. Protein sequence: CASSRYPERGGGEQYF.

The rearrangement links TRBV19 to TRBJ1-5; a weak D match, TRBD1 (5 bases). The CDR3 has 15 residues. Trimming removed 6 bases from V and 3 bases from J, with 15 bases in between. Germline CDR1 is LNHDA and CDR2 is SQIVND (reference sequence). CDR3 in DNA: TGTGCCAGTAGATCATGGGGCCTACTCAATCAGCCCCAGCATTTT. It is translated as CASRSWGLLNQPQHF.